The clone carrying this T cell receptor beta chain turned up a few times. The antigen is unknown. This sample is part of a study of beta chain features in type 1 diabetes. General study results and limits: Moderate but significant shortening of TCRB CDR3s was recorded in all four CD4+ subsets from Type 1 diabetes patients.

Every bit of the isolated RNA underwent reverse transcription, so sequencing read expressed TCRB transcripts. Repertoires were generated with immunoSEQ multiplex PCR, while TCRdb's copy carries only in-frame clones and drops some. This sample has some 350,000 clones; about 13% occur once, and the top ten carry about 0.016%. CDR3 length: 12 residues. The germline V gene encodes CDR1 SGHDT and CDR2 YYEEEE. V gave up 4 bases and J gave up 6 bases, with 10 bases separating them. The chain carries TRBV5-6 and TRBJ2-5; a possible D gene is TRBD1 (6 bases). Specimen: naive CD4+ T cells from blood. The clonotype was recovered from a woman in her late teens or twenties with type 1 diabetes. CDR3: CASSRDTQTQYF. In DNA form, the CDR3 reads TGTGCCAGCAGCAGGGACACCCAGACCCAGTACTTC.